The 2 T cell receptor beta chains below all came from one sample that was sequenced in a study of blood T cells in healthy people across ages (dated by TCRdb to between 2014 and 2017). The method behind the library was 5' RACE. The sequencing machine was an Illumina HiSeq 2500. The second PCR ran for roughly 7 to 12 cycles and used a J-beta primer mix along with a sample-barcoded 5' primer. TCRdb trimmed public reads at Q25 via fastp, called clones via MiXCR and kept in-frame beta chains. Here each entry gathers all rows of one CDR3 protein and keeps the most common genes and DNA. The sample profile shows roughly 680,000 distinct CDR3 sequences; approximately 49% of them were found once. Of the sample, around 32% is held by the ten largest clones. Sequenced: blood. All receptors derive from a woman aged 60 to 75 in good health.

The chain combines TRBV7-9 with TRBJ1-1; 7 positions match TRBD1. Per germline, CDR1 SEHNR and CDR2 FQNEAQ (reference sequence). Trimming removed 5 bases from V and 11 bases from J; junction bases left unmatched: 8. The CDR3 has 12 residues. Here the CDR3 DNA reads TGTGCCAGCAGCCCCAGGGGGAGGGAGGCTTTCTTT. This translates into CASSPRGREAFF. Full variable domain (outside the CDR3, taken from reference TRBV7-9 and TRBJ1-1): DTGVSQNPRHKITKRGQNVTFRCDPISEHNRLYWYRQTLGQGPEFLTYFQNEAQLEKSRLLSDRFSAERPKGSFSTLEIQRTEQGDSAMYLCASSPRGREAFFGQGTRLTVV.

This sequence joins TRBV6-2 or TRBV6-3 and TRBJ2-2; tentative D call: TRBD1 (6 bases). V shed 2 bases and J shed 2 bases, with 9 bases lying between them. The CDR3 length is 15 residues. CDR1 is MNHEY, CDR2 SVGEGT, per germline. The CDR3 spells CASSYPRGNTGELFF. The CDR3 coding sequence is TGTGCCAGCAGTTACCCCAGGGGAAACACCGGGGAGCTGTTTTTT.